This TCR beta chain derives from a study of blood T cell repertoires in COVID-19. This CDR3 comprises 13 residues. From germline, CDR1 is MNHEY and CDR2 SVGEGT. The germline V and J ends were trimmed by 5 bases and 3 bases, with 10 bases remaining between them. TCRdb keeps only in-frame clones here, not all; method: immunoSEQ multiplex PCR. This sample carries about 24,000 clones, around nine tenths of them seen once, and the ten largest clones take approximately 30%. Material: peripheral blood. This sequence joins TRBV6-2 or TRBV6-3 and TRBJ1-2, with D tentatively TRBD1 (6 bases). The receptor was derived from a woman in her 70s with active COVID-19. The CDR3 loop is CASSTGPYYGYTF. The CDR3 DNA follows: TGTGCCAGCAGTACAGGGCCCTACTATGGCTACACCTTC.